The 8 T cell receptor beta chains in this list originate from one sample, sequenced in a study of identical twins. TCRdb passed the 5' RACE reads through MiXCR, listing each CDR3 protein once. The top ten hold approximately 0.52% of the sample, which has 450,000 to 600,000 distinct CDR3 sequences, around 20% seen once. The data were also submitted as part of a second study, on yellow fever vaccine responses in identical twins.

Sequencing was performed on CD4+ T cells sorted from blood. Receptor source: a woman aged 18 to 35 in good health.

V usage is TRBV20-1 and J usage is TRBJ2-1; 8 bases agree with TRBD1. Germline V CDR1 and CDR2: DFQATT, SNEGSKA (reference sequence). This CDR3 has 16 amino acids. V was pared by 4 bases and J by 6 bases, with 14 bases of the junction left unmatched. Written as DNA, the CDR3 is TGCAGTGCTACCTCGGGGCAGGGGGCACTTTTCAATGAGCAGTTCTTC. Protein sequence: CSATSGQGALFNEQFF.

The rearrangement uses TRBV7-9 and TRBJ2-1, with TRBD2 identical over 12 bases. Looked up from germline, CDR1 is SEHNR and CDR2 is FQNEAQ (reference sequence). The CDR3 totals 14 residues. Trimming cost V 4 bases and J 14 bases; bases outside gene matches: 9. CDR3 residues: CASSSSGRAAGKFF. CDR3 sequence (DNA): TGTGCCAGCAGCTCTAGCGGGAGGGCCGCTGGGAAGTTCTTC.

This clonotype was found a few times. The J gene is TRBJ2-1, the V gene TRBV4-1; 10 bases line up with TRBD2. The germline V gene has CDR1 MGHRA and CDR2 YSYEKL. CDR3 length equals 15 residues. V shed 0 bases and J 16 bases; nucleotides not matched to a gene: 12. The CDR3 protein is CASSQDSPLAGDFFF. In DNA form, the CDR3 reads TGCGCCAGCAGCCAAGATAGCCCGCTAGCGGGAGATTTTTTCTTC.

This chain joins TRBV10-2 and TRBJ2-2; tentative D call: TRBD2 (5 bases). Per germline, CDR1 WSHSY and CDR2 SAAADI. The V and J ends lost 5 bases and 3 bases respectively, with 13 bases between them. The CDR3 extends over 15 amino acids. In nucleotides, the CDR3 is TGCGCCAGCAGTCTACCCGGACTCGACACCGGGGAGCTGTTTTTT. Translation gives CASSLPGLDTGELFF.

This clonotype appeared a few times. This rearrangement joins TRBV7-3 to TRBJ2-3; a weak D match, TRBD2 (6 bases). The CDR3 is made up of 15 amino acids. Germline-derived CDR1 and CDR2 are SGHTA and FQGTGA. Trimming took 2 bases from V and 4 from J, leaving 13 bases between them. CDR3 nucleotides: TGTGCCAGCAGCTTACGGCGGGGAGCCGCAGATACGCAGTATTTT. It yields the protein CASSLRRGAADTQYF.

This clonotype was seen more than once but under ten times. The chain joins TRBV12-3 or TRBV12-4 to TRBJ2-2; no firm D call. V was shortened by 4 bases and J by 6 bases, with 9 bases between the two germline ends. The CDR3 runs 13 residues. The CDR3 is CASSSPLSGELFF. DNA of the CDR3: TGTGCCAGCAGTTCCCCCCTTTCCGGGGAGCTGTTTTTT.

The V call is TRBV12-3 or TRBV12-4, the J call TRBJ2-7; D tentatively reads TRBD1 or TRBD2 (6 bases each). The CDR3 extends over 14 amino acids. Trimming shortened V by 3 bases and J by 2 bases, and 11 bases separated the two germline ends. Here the CDR3 DNA reads TGTGCCAGCAGTTTGGGGGCGGGGCCCTACGAGCAGTACGTC. Its protein product is CASSLGAGPYEQYV.

This rearrangement joins TRBV5-6 to TRBJ2-7; 9 nucleotides line up with TRBD2. V was clipped by 0 bases and J by 4 bases; unmatched bases: 5. The CDR3 covers 15 residues. Germline V gene sequence: CDR1 SGHDT, CDR2 YYEEEE. This CDR3 reads CASSLGGSGRYEQYF. The CDR3 DNA reads TGTGCCAGCAGCTTGGGTGGTAGCGGGAGATACGAGCAGTACTTC.